This T cell receptor (beta chain) was sequenced during a study of molecular identifiers for immune sequencing clone quantification (dated by TCRdb to the late 2010s). The study in broad terms: For a replicate experiment, the RNA from either approximately 20,000 or 100,000 naive CD8 T cells was divided into five aliquots, and four of those aliquots went on to sequencing. The study was a methods study using CD8 T cells to benchmark molecular-identifier clustering-based TCR repertoire sequencing (MIDCIRS) and TCR RNA copy counting.

Naive CD8 T cell libraries were made from approximately 20,000 to 1,000,000 sorted cells using 10%, 30% or 50% of purified RNA. Naive CD8 T cells, defined as CD8+CD4-CCR7+CD45RA+, were FACS-sorted into RLT Plus buffer on a BD FACSAria II. To test detection sensitivity, Jurkat RNA equivalent to roughly eleven TCR copies was spiked into samples of roughly 19,000-1,000,000 naive CD8 T cells. Enrichment of CD8 T cells was performed with RosetteSep CD8+ T Cell Enrichment Cocktail and Ficoll-Paque, after which ACK red cell lysis was carried out. According to the germline V gene, CDR1 reads MGHRA and CDR2 reads YSYEKL. V lost 2 bases and J lost 0 bases; the stretch between them is 10 bases long. CDR3 length: 15 amino acids, cysteine to phenylalanine. Kept here is only the CDR3 DNA, which spans 45 bases and is read in frame from base 1. Results the study describes overall, beyond this receptor: Naive libraries contained spiked-in Jurkat TCR RNA (approximately ten copies' worth), which is not part of the donor repertoire. Without barcode sub-clustering, chimeric consensus sequences inflated TCR diversity; chimeras reached as high as 47%. About 3 recovered TCR RNA copies per cell were obtained by modeling, versus approximately 9 by digital PCR, implying a capture efficiency of 25% to 30%. Spiked-in Jurkat TCR RNA equivalent to a single cell was reported to be detectable even among one million naive CD8 T cells. The sizes of highly expanded clones could end up underestimated when identical TCR molecules share a barcode. Clones above 20 RNA copies held over 98% of molecules in CMV-specific effector cells but under 1% in naive cells.

This clonotype was recorded at least ten times. Its target antigen remains unknown. Nothing much larger sits one base from this clone, and base qualities are not available. Receptors were amplified or captured by PCR. For sequencing, a NextSeq 500 was employed. Preparation of bulk TCR libraries followed a previously described approach, with the TCR primers listed in Table S5. The Qiagen AllPrep DNA/RNA kit was used to purify total RNA. Reads from multiple sequencing runs of the same library were pooled before analysis. Per the original workflow: Reads were retained only if the reads had an exact TCR constant sequence, and the retained reads were trimmed to 150 nt and grouped according to their 12-nt molecular barcodes. Reads within each barcode group were sub-clustered using a 15% Levenshtein threshold, and quality-weighted consensus sequences were constructed for each RNA molecule. Non-functional sequences were excluded, and lower-count sequences lying one edit away from another sequence were also excluded. Barcode sub-clusters with fewer than 20% of the maximum read count were removed, based on fitting two negative binomial distributions. Using fastp at Q25 and MiXCR, TCRdb reprocessed the public reads and kept productive beta chains. A single entry per CDR3 protein holds the most common genes and DNA from its merged rows. These V and J calls derive from TCRdb rather than the authors' analysis. Here the sample has about 630,000 distinct CDR3 sequences; 25% occur a single time. Together, the top ten hold roughly 0.83% of the sample.

The sequence links TRBV4-1 to TRBJ1-1, with the identity of the D gene unclear. The origin of this receptor is a human donor in good health. Some libraries in this study had Jurkat cell RNA spiked in. The sample comprised naive CD8+ T cells from blood, with Jurkat cell RNA spiked in. According to the study, the label for this sample's cell subset or site signals: FACS-sorted CD8+CD4-CCR7+CD45RA+ naive T cells. The CDR3 protein sequence reads: CASSQQRGLNTEAFF. The nucleotide sequence is given as TGCGCCAGCAGCCAACAGAGAGGACTGAACACTGAAGCTTTCTTT.